This section outlines one T cell receptor (beta chain) sequence together with its context. This sample was included in a study of control samples from healthy donors and cancer patients. Deletions cut 5 bases from V and 5 bases from J, with 10 bases between. Germline V gene lookup returns CDR1 SGHAT and CDR2 FQNNGV. The CDR3 totals 14 residues. TCRdb keeps only in-frame clones here, not all; method: immunoSEQ multiplex PCR. The sample has about 59,000 clones, more than 70% seen once; the top ten hold 12%. This receptor was identified in a woman in her fifties or sixties with lung cancer. This chain joins TRBV11-2 and TRBJ1-6, with a weak D call TRBD1 (5 bases). Source material: PBMCs. CDR3 in amino acids: CASSARVDNSPLHF. The CDR3, as DNA: TGTGCCAGCAGCGCCAGGGTAGATAATTCACCCCTCCACTTT.